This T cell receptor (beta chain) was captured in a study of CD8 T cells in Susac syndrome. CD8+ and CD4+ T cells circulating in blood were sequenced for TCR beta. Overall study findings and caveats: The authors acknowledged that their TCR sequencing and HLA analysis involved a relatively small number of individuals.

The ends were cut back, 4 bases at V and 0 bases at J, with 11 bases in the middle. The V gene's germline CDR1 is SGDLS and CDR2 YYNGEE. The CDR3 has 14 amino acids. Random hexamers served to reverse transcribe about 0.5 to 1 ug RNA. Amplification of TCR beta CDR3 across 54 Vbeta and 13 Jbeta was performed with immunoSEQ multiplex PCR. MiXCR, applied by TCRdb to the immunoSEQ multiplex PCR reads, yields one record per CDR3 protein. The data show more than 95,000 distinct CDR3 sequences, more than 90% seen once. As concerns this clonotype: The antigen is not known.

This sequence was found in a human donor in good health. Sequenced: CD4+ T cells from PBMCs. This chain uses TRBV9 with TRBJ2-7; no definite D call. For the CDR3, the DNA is TGTGCCAGCAGCCCAGACCCGAGCTCCTACGAGCAGTACTTC. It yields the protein CASSPDPSSYEQYF. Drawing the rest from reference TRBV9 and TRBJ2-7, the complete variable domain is DSGVTQTPKHLITATGQRVTLRCSPRSGDLSVYWYQQSLDQGLQFLIQYYNGEERAKGNILERFSAQQFPDLHSELNLSSLELGDSALYFCASSPDPSSYEQYFGPGTRLTVT.